The rows below give T cell receptor beta chains drawn from one sample of a study of shared clonotypes between healthy human individuals. The repertoire was sequenced with immunoSEQ multiplex PCR; TCRdb's copy has only in-frame clones and lacks some. The repertoire includes 400,000 to 600,000 clones, 60% to 80% of them detected once, and around 12% sits in the top ten. Sequenced sample: PBMCs. The receptors were gathered from a woman in her thirties or forties in good health. Some clones in this sample may be carry-over from other donors' samples. Each CDR3 is given with its conserved first and last residue. A D gene is named only where the DNA matches it firmly. Not every row has a clone size; where given, it reads once, few, many or a size class.

d_call	clone_size	v_call	cdr3_length	j_call	cdr3_nt	cdr3_aa
NA	NA	TRBV10-3	13	TRBJ2-1	TGTGCCATCAGTGAGTCTTCGGGGGTAGAGCAGTTCTTC	CAISESSGVEQFF
NA	NA	TRBV6-5	9	TRBJ2-7	TGTGCCACGGACTGCCGAGAGTGGTTC	CATDCREWF
NA	NA	TRBV10-2	14	TRBJ1-1	TGCGCCAGCAGTGGACTCGGTGCAAACACTGAAGCTTTCTTT	CASSGLGANTEAFF
NA	few	TRBV5-1	14	TRBJ2-7	TGCGCCAGCAGCTTTATGAGTCCGGACGGCGAGCAGTACTTC	CASSFMSPDGEQYF
TRBD1	NA	TRBV9	14	TRBJ2-5	TGTGCCAGCAGCCCCGGACAGGGTGGGGAGACCCAGTACTTC	CASSPGQGGETQYF
NA	NA	TRBV9	15	TRBJ2-1	TGTGCCAGCAGCGTGTCGCTACACTCCTACAATGAGCAGTTCTTC	CASSVSLHSYNEQFF
TRBD2	few	TRBV13	15	TRBJ2-3	TGTGCCAGCAGCTCTCTAGCGGGAGAACAAGATACGCAGTATTTT	CASSSLAGEQDTQYF
NA	few	TRBV12-2	17	TRBJ2-7	TGTGCAAGTCGCTTAGCGCTTCTAGCGGGAGTTTGGTACGAGCAGTACTTC	CASRLALLAGVWYEQYF
TRBD1	once	TRBV7-3	15	TRBJ2-2	TGTGCCAGCAGCGCCTGGGACAGCCACACCGGGGAGCTGTTTTTT	CASSAWDSHTGELFF
NA	few	TRBV7-9	15	TRBJ1-1	TGTGCCAGCAGCCTAGATCGGGCAGGGTTAACTGAAGCTTTCTTT	CASSLDRAGLTEAFF
NA	NA	TRBV11-2	13	TRBJ2-1	TGTGCCAGCAGCTTAGGCAGGGTCAATGAGCAGTTCTTC	CASSLGRVNEQFF
NA	NA	TRBV27	14	TRBJ2-2	TGTGCCAGCAGTTGGGCAGAAAGACAAGGGGAGCTGTTTTTT	CASSWAERQGELFF
TRBD2	NA	TRBV5-1	19	TRBJ2-2	TGCGCCAGCAGCTCCCCTTCGGGAAGCGGGAGGGTGAACACCGGGGAGCTGTTTTTT	CASSSPSGSGRVNTGELFF
TRBD1	NA	TRBV6-6	13	TRBJ1-2	TGTGCCATCAGTGAGTCGGGACAGGGGGGCTACACCTTC	CAISESGQGGYTF
NA	NA	TRBV6-5	15	TRBJ2-5	TGTGCCAGCAGTTTCCTCCGGGCCGGTTTAGAGACCCAGTACTTC	CASSFLRAGLETQYF
TRBD1	once	TRBV9	16	TRBJ1-1	TGTGCCAGCAGCGCTGCCTCGGGACAGGGGACCACTGAAGCTTTCTTT	CASSAASGQGTTEAFF
NA	NA	TRBV2	13	TRBJ2-5	TGTGCCAGCAGTGTTGGCAGCCAAGAGACCCAGTACTTC	CASSVGSQETQYF
NA	once	TRBV18	12	TRBJ1-1	TGTGCCAGCTCACCAGGGCCAGGTGAAGCTTTCTTT	CASSPGPGEAFF
NA	NA	TRBV27	13	TRBJ2-1	TGTGCCAGCAGTTTACGGGCTTCGGCTGAGCAGTTCTTC	CASSLRASAEQFF
NA	NA	TRBV7-8	14	TRBJ2-5	TGTGCCAGCAGCTTATCCCTCTACCAAGAGACCCAGTACTTC	CASSLSLYQETQYF
NA	NA	TRBV6-1	15	TRBJ1-2	TGTGCCAGCAGTGAAATGGGCAGGGGACACTATGGCTACACCTTC	CASSEMGRGHYGYTF
TRBD1	NA	TRBV2	15	TRBJ1-2	TGTGCCAGCAGGGCGACAGGGACACTACCTTATGGCTACACCTTC	CASRATGTLPYGYTF
NA	NA	TRBV5-6	14	TRBJ2-5	TGTGCCAGCAGCTTGTATACGCAACAAGAGACCCAGTACTTC	CASSLYTQQETQYF
TRBD2	NA	TRBV5-1	18	TRBJ2-3	TGCGCCAGCAGCTTTGGGCCCCGACTAGCGGGACCGGAAGATACGCAGTATTTT	CASSFGPRLAGPEDTQYF
NA	NA	TRBV27	13	TRBJ1-1	TGTGCCAGCAGTTTAACAGGGTTTGCGGAAGCTTTCTTT	CASSLTGFAEAFF
TRBD1	NA	TRBV28	17	TRBJ1-2	TGTGCCAGCAGTTTATGGAGCAACAGGGGCAGAAACTATGGCTACACCTTC	CASSLWSNRGRNYGYTF
NA	NA	TRBV7-9	13	TRBJ2-3	TGTGCCAGCAGCCATCCGTCCGGAGATACGCAGTATTTT	CASSHPSGDTQYF
TRBD1	NA	TRBV5-1	12	TRBJ1-2	TGCGCCAGCAGCGGGGACAGCTATGGCTACACCTTC	CASSGDSYGYTF
TRBD1	many	TRBV5-4	14	TRBJ2-7	TGTGCCAGCAGCCCCGGGACAGGTTTCCACGAGCAGTACTTC	CASSPGTGFHEQYF
NA	few	TRBV21-1	22	TRBJ2-1	TGTGCCAGCAGCCTCAAACATGAGGGGGAGGGGACTAGCGGGAGATGGTACAATGAGCAGTTCTTC	CASSLKHEGEGTSGRWYNEQFF
NA	NA	TRBV7-8	15	TRBJ1-3	TGTGCCAGCAGCTCTCGACAAACCTCTGGAAACACCATATATTTT	CASSSRQTSGNTIYF
TRBD2	NA	TRBV4-1	19	TRBJ2-5	TGCGCCAGCAGCCAAGATGGGGCTCGGACTAGCGGGAGGCAAGAGACCCAGTACTTC	CASSQDGARTSGRQETQYF
NA	NA	TRBV7-3	15	TRBJ1-1	TGTGCCAGCAGCCAAATGCCGGTCCCGAACACTGAAGCTTTCTTT	CASSQMPVPNTEAFF
NA	NA	TRBV29-1	13	TRBJ2-6	TGCAGCGTTTTCGAGACTGGGGCCAACGTCCTGACTTTC	CSVFETGANVLTF
NA	NA	TRBV5-8	10	TRBJ1-1	TGTGCCTGTGGGACCACTGAAGCTTTCTTT	CACGTTEAFF
NA	NA	TRBV13	16	TRBJ2-1	TGTGCCAGCAGCCACTTAGCTCAGGGCCCCTACAATGAGCAGTTCTTC	CASSHLAQGPYNEQFF
NA	once	TRBV28	13	TRBJ2-5	TGTGCCAGCAGTGTCAGGGGAGGACAGACCCAGTACTTC	CASSVRGGQTQYF
NA	NA	TRBV18	11	TRBJ1-1	TGTGCCGGCTCACGAGGGGCCCAAGCTTTCTTT	CAGSRGAQAFF
NA	NA	TRBV28	11	TRBJ2-7	TGTGCCAGCAGTTCGCCTTACGAGCAGTACTTC	CASSSPYEQYF
NA	NA	TRBV2	11	TRBJ1-2	TGTGCCAGCAGCGCGTTACGTGGCTACACCTTC	CASSALRGYTF